The text below deals with one T cell receptor beta chain. Per the study methods: Nucleated cell number was recorded as an estimate derived from reference gene primer amplification. The repertoire was sequenced with immunoSEQ multiplex PCR; TCRdb's copy has only in-frame clones and lacks some. V and J calls and clone size are those listed in that table; D and trimming were worked out from the DNA. In the table there are around 100,000 clones, approximately 86% of which are singletons. The data are from a study of blood T cell repertoires in COVID-19. On the study more broadly: Some COVID-19 samples were acute and others convalescent; all came from the United States, Italy and Spain.

This CDR3 region has 15 residues. The V and J ends lost 8 bases and 6 bases respectively, with 20 bases between them. The germline CDR1 and CDR2 sequences are ENHRY and SYGVKD. The J gene is TRBJ1-5, the V gene TRBV10-3, with TRBD1 as a possible D gene (5 bases). The specimen was peripheral blood. The clonotype originates from a human donor in a cohort sampled during active COVID-19. The CDR3 DNA reads as TGTGCCATCGGACAAACCCTGTCCGTAAGTCAGCCCCAGCATTTT. Translated: CAIGQTLSVSQPQHF.